This T cell receptor beta chain comes out of a study of PD-1 blockade in classical Hodgkin lymphoma. Findings and caveats of the study: CD4+ TCR diversity rose significantly by C4D1, and CD8+ TCR diversity did not. The study found complete responders had baseline diversity similar to newly diagnosed patients.

The time point here: cycle 4 day 1 (C4D1), after 6 weeks of nivolumab. Every patient relapsed after autologous stem cell transplantation, and brentuximab vedotin exposure varied. CD4+ T cells were purified from thawed PBMCs by magnetic negative selection. Complete response, partial response or progressive disease were the best responses. There are 17 residues in the CDR3. V was clipped by 0 bases and J by 6 bases; unmatched bases: 10. Germline V gene sequence: CDR1 SGHDN, CDR2 FVKESK. Worth noting for this clone: Its antigen is unknown.

Assay: immunoSEQ multiplex PCR; the TCRdb copy retains only in-frame clones and omits some. The sample lists 25,000 to 30,000 clones, 86% occurring once. This clonotype was obtained from a human donor with classical Hodgkin lymphoma. Here the sequenced sample was CD4+ T cells from blood, taken before the fourth cycle of nivolumab. The V and J genes are TRBV14 and TRBJ2-3; 9 bases map to TRBD2. CDR3 DNA: TGTGCCAGCAGCCAAGATAGCGGGAGAAGCGGGTTCGATACGCAGTATTTT. Its translation is CASSQDSGRSGFDTQYF.